This TCR beta chain was documented in a study of OX40 agonist ivuxolimab in advanced cancers. Clones were sequenced by immunoSEQ multiplex PCR, and TCRdb holds only the in-frame ones, with some missing. The sample holds about 36,000 clones, roughly 80% seen once. Germline CDR1 is MDHEN and CDR2 is SYDVKM. The CDR3 extends over 15 amino acids. The V end was cut by 4 bases, the J end by 1 base, with 13 bases between. The V call is TRBV28, the J call TRBJ1-2; no clear D. The TCR originated in an adult with an advanced solid tumor such as melanoma, head and neck, liver or kidney cancer. The input for sequencing was CD4+ or CD8+ T cells sorted from blood, taken in a trial of the OX40 agonist ivuxolimab. CDR3 in DNA: TGTGCCAGCAGTTCCGTGGGAGACGGTAACTATGGCTACACCTTC. This encodes CASSSVGDGNYGYTF.